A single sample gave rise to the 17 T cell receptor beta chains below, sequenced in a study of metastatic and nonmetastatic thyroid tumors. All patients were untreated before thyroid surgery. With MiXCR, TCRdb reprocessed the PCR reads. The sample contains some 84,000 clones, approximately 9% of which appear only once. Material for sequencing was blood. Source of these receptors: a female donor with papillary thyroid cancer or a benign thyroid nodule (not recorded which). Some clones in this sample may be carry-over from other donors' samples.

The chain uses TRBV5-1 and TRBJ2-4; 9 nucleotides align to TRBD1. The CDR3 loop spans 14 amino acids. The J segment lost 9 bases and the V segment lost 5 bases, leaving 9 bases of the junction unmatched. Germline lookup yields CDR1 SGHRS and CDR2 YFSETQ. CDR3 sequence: CASSRATGGVIQYF. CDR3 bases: TGCGCCAGCAGTCGTGCAACAGGGGGCGTCATTCAGTACTTC.

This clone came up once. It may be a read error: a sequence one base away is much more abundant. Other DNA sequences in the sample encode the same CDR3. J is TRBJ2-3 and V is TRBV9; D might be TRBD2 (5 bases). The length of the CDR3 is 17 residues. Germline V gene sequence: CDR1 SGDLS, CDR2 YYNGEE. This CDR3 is CASSVRQDVGGSDTQYF. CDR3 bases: TGTGCCAGCAGCGTACGGCAGGACGTAGGAGGTTCGGATACGCAATATTTT.

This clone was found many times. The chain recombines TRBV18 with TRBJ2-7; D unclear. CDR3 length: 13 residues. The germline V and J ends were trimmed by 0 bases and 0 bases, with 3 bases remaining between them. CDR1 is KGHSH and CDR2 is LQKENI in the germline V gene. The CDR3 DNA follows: TGTGCCAGCTCACCACCGACCTCCTACGAGCAGTACTTC. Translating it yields CASSPPTSYEQYF.

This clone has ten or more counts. This CDR3 is CASSQRAGWFF. The CDR3 bases are TGTGCCAGCAGTCAACGGGCAGGGTGGTTCTTC. The chain is built from TRBV27 and TRBJ2-1, with a tentative D call TRBD1 (5 bases). Germline V gene lookup returns CDR1 MNHEY and CDR2 SMNVEV (reference sequence). V was cut by 5 bases and J by 15 bases, with 14 bases left in between. The length of the CDR3 is 11 residues.

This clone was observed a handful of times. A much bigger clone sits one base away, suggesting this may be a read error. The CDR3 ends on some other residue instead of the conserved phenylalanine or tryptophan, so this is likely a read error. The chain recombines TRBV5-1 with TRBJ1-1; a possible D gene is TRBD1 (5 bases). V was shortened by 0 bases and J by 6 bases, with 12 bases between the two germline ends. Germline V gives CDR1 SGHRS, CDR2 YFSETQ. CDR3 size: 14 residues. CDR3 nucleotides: TGCGCCAGCAGCTTGGGGGGGAACCGAGCTGAAGCTTTCTCT. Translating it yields CASSLGGNRAEAFS.

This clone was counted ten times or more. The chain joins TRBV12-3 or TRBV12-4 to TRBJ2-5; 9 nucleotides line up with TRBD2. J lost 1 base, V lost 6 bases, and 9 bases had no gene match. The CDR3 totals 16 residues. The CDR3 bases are TGTGCCAGCAGCTTCGGCGGCGGGGGGGCCCAAGAGACCCAGTACTTC. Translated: CASSFGGGGAQETQYF.

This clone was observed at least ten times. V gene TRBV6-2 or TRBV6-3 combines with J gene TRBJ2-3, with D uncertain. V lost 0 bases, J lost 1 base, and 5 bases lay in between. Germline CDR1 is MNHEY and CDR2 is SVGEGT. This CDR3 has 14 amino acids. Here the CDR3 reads CASSYSIRTDTQYF. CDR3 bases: TGTGCCAGCAGTTACTCGATCCGCACAGATACGCAGTATTTT.

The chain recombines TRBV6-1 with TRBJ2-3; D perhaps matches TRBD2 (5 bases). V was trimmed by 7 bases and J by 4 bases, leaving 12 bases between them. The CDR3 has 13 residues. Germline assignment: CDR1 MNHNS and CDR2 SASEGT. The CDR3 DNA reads TGTGCCAGCACCCAGAGAGGGTCAGATACGCAGTATTTT. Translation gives CASTQRGSDTQYF.

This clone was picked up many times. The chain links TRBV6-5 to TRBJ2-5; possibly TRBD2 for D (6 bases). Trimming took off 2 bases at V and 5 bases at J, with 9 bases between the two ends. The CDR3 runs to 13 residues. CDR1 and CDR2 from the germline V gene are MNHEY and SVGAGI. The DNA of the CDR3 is TGTGCCAGCAGTTACGGGACTGAGGAGACCCAGTACTTC. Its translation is CASSYGTEETQYF.

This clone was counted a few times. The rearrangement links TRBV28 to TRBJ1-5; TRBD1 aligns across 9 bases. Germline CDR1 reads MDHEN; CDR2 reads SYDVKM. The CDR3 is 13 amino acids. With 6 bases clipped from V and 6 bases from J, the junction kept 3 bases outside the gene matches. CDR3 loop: CASRGDRVQPQHF. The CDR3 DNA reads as TGTGCCAGCAGAGGGGACAGGGTTCAGCCCCAGCATTTT.

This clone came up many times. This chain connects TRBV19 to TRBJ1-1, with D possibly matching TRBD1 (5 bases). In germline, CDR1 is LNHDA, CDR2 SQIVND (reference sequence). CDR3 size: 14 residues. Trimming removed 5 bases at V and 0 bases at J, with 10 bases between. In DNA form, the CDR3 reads TGTGCCAGTAGTCTTCGGGACGTGAACACTGAAGCTTTCTTT. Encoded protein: CASSLRDVNTEAFF.

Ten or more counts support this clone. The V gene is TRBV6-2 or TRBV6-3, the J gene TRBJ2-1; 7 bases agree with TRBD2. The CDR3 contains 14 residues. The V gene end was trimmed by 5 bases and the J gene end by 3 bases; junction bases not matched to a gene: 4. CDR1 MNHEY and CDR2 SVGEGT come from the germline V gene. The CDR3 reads CASSMGGDYNEQFF. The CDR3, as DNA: TGTGCCAGCAGTATGGGGGGGGACTACAATGAGCAGTTCTTC.

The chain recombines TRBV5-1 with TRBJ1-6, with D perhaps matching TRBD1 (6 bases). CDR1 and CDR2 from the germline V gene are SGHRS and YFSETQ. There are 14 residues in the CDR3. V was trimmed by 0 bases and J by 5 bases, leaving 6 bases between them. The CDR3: CASSLDRDNSPLHF. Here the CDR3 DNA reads TGCGCCAGCAGCTTGGACAGGGATAATTCACCCCTCCACTTT.

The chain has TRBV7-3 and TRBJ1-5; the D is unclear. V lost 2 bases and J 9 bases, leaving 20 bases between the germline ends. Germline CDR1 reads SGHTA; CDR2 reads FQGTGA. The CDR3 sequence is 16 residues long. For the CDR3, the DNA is TGTGCCAGCAGCTTAGGTCCACAGCGCGTCGGACGGCCCCAGCATTTT. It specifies CASSLGPQRVGRPQHF.

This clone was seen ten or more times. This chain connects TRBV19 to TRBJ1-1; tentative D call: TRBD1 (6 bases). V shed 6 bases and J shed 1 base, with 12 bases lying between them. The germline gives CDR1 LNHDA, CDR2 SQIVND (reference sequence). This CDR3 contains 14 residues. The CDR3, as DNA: TGTGCCAGTAGCACCCAGGGGAGGAACACTGAAGCTTTCTTT. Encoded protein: CASSTQGRNTEAFF.

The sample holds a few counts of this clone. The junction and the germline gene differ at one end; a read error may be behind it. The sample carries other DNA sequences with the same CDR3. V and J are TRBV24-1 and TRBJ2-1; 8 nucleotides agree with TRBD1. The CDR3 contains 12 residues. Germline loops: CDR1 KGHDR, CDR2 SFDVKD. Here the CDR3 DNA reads TGCGCCACTGGACAGGGAGGAAATGAGCAGTTCTTC. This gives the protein CATGQGGNEQFF.

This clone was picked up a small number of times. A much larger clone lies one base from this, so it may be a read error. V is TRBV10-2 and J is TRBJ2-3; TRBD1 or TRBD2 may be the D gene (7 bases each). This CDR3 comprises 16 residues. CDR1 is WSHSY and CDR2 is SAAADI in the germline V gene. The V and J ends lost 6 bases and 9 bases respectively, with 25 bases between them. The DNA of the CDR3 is TGCGCCAGCAGCCCAGGACTAGAGGGGGCCTCCCTCACGCAGTATTTT. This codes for CASSPGLEGASLTQYF.